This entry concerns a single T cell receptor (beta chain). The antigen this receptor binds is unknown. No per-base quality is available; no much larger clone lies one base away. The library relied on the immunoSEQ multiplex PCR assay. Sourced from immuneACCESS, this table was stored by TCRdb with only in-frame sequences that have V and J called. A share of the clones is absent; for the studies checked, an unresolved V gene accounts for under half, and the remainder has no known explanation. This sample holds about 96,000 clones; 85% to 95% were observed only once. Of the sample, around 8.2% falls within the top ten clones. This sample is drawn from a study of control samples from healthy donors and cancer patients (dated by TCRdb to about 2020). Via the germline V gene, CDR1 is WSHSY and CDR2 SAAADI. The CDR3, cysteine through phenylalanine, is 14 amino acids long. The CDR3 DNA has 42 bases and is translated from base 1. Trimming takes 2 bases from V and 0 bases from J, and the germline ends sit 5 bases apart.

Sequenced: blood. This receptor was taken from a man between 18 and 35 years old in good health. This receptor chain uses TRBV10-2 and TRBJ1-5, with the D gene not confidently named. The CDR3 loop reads CASSENYSNQPQHF. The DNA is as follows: TGCGCCAGCAGTGAGAACTATAGCAATCAGCCCCAGCATTTT.